One sample yielded the 15 T cell receptor beta chains listed below, sequenced in a study of shared clonotypes between healthy human individuals. Data came from immunoSEQ multiplex PCR; TCRdb stores just in-frame clones and leaves some out. The sample lists 2 million to 2.5 million clones; 85% to 95% were seen once. Sequenced sample: naive CD4+ T cells from PBMCs. This sample's subset: CD45RA+ positively selected. The receptors were sampled from a man younger than 35 in good health. Some clones in this sample may be carry-over from other donors' samples.

The rearrangement joins TRBV6-5 to TRBJ1-1; tentatively, D is TRBD1 (6 bases). The CDR3 is 14 amino acids. With 5 bases removed from V and 1 base from J, the gap between germline ends came to 11 bases. Germline V gene data show CDR1 as MNHEY and CDR2 as SVGAGI. CDR3 in amino acids: CASSQTGKNTEAFF. The CDR3 coding sequence is TGTGCCAGCAGTCAGACAGGAAAGAACACTGAAGCTTTCTTT.

The chain employs TRBV30 and TRBJ2-2, with a weak D call TRBD2 (6 bases). The length of the CDR3 is 14 residues. Trimming took off 5 bases at V and 0 bases at J, with 10 bases between the two ends. Germline lookup yields CDR1 GTSNPN and CDR2 SVGIG (reference sequence). CDR3 amino acids: CAWGGTANTGELFF. Written as DNA, the CDR3 is TGTGCCTGGGGGGGGACCGCGAACACCGGGGAGCTGTTTTTT.

The gene calls are TRBV29-1 and TRBJ2-3, with 8 bases lining up with TRBD1. J gave up 4 bases and V 7 bases, and 13 bases lay outside the gene matches. Germline V gene lookup returns CDR1 SQVTM and CDR2 ANQGSEA. CDR3 size: 15 residues. The DNA for the CDR3 is TGCAGCGCGAACAGGGGGACCTCTTTCGCAGATACGCAGTATTTT. It translates to CSANRGTSFADTQYF.

The genes are TRBV30 and TRBJ1-3; D not resolved. The CDR3 length is 13 residues. Trimming stripped 2 bases from V and 10 bases from J, with 15 bases between. Germline-derived CDR1 and CDR2 are GTSNPN and SVGIG (reference sequence). CDR3 sequence (DNA): TGTGCCTGGAGTACTTCCAGTCCCCTTACCATATATTTT. Its protein product is CAWSTSSPLTIYF.

The chain joins TRBV5-1 to TRBJ2-5; 8 nucleotides line up with TRBD2. CDR1 is SGHRS and CDR2 is YFSETQ in the germline V gene. The CDR3 consists of 14 residues. V shed 0 bases, J shed 3 bases, and the junction held 1 base outside the gene matches. For the CDR3, the DNA is TGCGCCAGCAGCTTGGAACTAGCGGAAGAGACCCAGTACTTC. This gives the protein CASSLELAEETQYF.

The chain joins TRBV28 to TRBJ2-6; D call uncertain. Deletions cut 2 bases from V and 0 bases from J, with 8 bases between. This CDR3 region has 16 residues. The germline V gene has CDR1 MDHEN and CDR2 SYDVKM. The CDR3 DNA follows: TGTGCCAGCAGTTTAAGACACCTCTCTGGGGCCAACGTCCTGACTTTC. This codes for CASSLRHLSGANVLTF.

The J gene is TRBJ1-1, the V gene TRBV5-5, with D possibly being TRBD1 (6 bases). V was clipped by 4 bases and J by 3 bases, with 13 bases between them. The CDR3 runs 14 residues. Germline V lookup: CDR1 SGHKS, CDR2 YYEKEE (reference sequence). CDR3 residues: CASSRTARDTEAFF. The CDR3 DNA sequence: TGTGCCAGCAGCAGGACAGCCCGAGACACTGAAGCTTTCTTT.

J is TRBJ2-1 and V is TRBV7-2; 9 bases line up with TRBD1. The CDR3 loop spans 15 amino acids. Germline assignment: CDR1 SGHTA and CDR2 FQGNSA. CDR3: CATGTGTISYNEQFF. As DNA, the CDR3 is TGTGCGACTGGGACAGGGACTATTTCCTACAATGAGCAGTTCTTC.

Notes on this clone: The same CDR3 is also encoded by other DNA sequences in this sample. This chain links TRBV4-1 with TRBJ2-3; D not certain. The CDR3 sequence is 13 residues long. Germline CDR1 and CDR2: MGHRA and YSYEKL. Trimming took off 2 bases at V and 6 bases at J, with 9 bases between the two ends. CDR3 sequence (DNA): TGCGCCAGCAGCCAACTCCACGGGGATACGCAGTATTTT. This encodes CASSQLHGDTQYF.

This rearrangement joins TRBV30 to TRBJ2-5; 14 bases align to TRBD2. Judging by the DNA end, TRBJ2-7 fits better; the J call may be wrong. Germline V lookup: CDR1 GTSNPN, CDR2 SVGIG (reference sequence). This CDR3 has 15 residues. The CDR3 sequence: CACNTKGLAGDEQYF. The CDR3 nucleotides are TGTGCCTGCAACACCAAGGGACTAGCGGGAGACGAGCAGTACTTC.

This chain uses TRBV7-2 with TRBJ1-4; D ambiguous. Germline V CDR1 and CDR2: SGHTA, FQGNSA. This CDR3 is 15 amino acids long. The V end was cut by 5 bases, the J end by 9 bases, with 19 bases between. CDR3 amino acids: CASSLLHATRKKLFF. CDR3 DNA sequence: TGTGCCAGCAGCCTACTTCATGCTACCCGGAAAAAACTGTTTTTT.

The chain employs TRBV19 and TRBJ1-1; unclear D gene. Germline-derived CDR1 and CDR2 are LNHDA and SQIVND (reference sequence). Trimming took 4 bases from V and 5 from J, leaving 14 bases between them. This CDR3 is built from 14 residues. CDR3 amino acids: CASSKRSVGTEAFF. The CDR3 DNA sequence: TGTGCCAGTAGTAAGCGATCCGTCGGGACTGAAGCTTTCTTT.

The rearrangement links TRBV6-5 to TRBJ1-2; no firm D call. The length of the CDR3 is 15 residues. The germline V gene encodes CDR1 MNHEY and CDR2 SVGAGI. V was shortened by 0 bases and J by 8 bases, with 16 bases between the two germline ends. The CDR3, as DNA: TGTGCCAGCAGTTACTCTAGTGGGGTAACCTGGGGCTACACCTTC. Its protein is CASSYSSGVTWGYTF.

The gene calls are TRBV5-1 and TRBJ2-5; maybe TRBD2 (7 bases). The germline CDR1 and CDR2 sequences are SGHRS and YFSETQ. This CDR3 contains 15 residues. The V end lost 0 bases, the J end lost 6 bases, and 15 bases lay between the germline ends. CDR3 residues: CASSLGEGRGKTQYF. The DNA for the CDR3 is TGCGCCAGCAGCTTGGGGGAGGGCAGGGGAAAGACCCAGTACTTC.

This clone was counted a few times. The chain uses TRBV2 and TRBJ1-1; D is unclear. Looked up from germline, CDR1 is SNHLY and CDR2 is FYNNEI. There are 14 residues in the CDR3. V lost 10 bases to trimming and J lost 2 bases, with 17 bases between them. The CDR3 is CATSPQRANTEAFF. The CDR3 coding sequence is TGTGCCACCTCCCCCCAGAGGGCAAACACTGAAGCTTTCTTT.